This note documents a single T cell receptor (beta chain) sequence. The antigen remains undetermined. Amplification used 60 Vbeta primers and 13 Jbeta primers. The method was immunoSEQ multiplex PCR; TCRdb's version includes in-frame clones alone and lacks a portion of them. The table records about 99,000 clones, around 60% of them present only once. The CDR3 consists of 11 residues. The V gene's germline CDR1 is DFQATT and CDR2 SNEGSKA (reference sequence). V lost 2 bases, J lost 5 bases, and 6 bases lay in between. The data belong to a study of cytomegalovirus exposure and HLA in healthy donors. Study-wide results and limits: Later on, a genetic analysis was performed. It linked a missense variant in DCLRE1C with V- and J-gene trimming of TCR beta. Confirmation in vitro established that a few CMV-associated chains were specific for CMV antigens. Reports credit the classifier with highly specific, highly sensitive diagnosis of cytomegalovirus status.

The TCR was taken from a woman aged 45-65 years in good health and CMV-seronegative. Sequences were obtained from PBMCs. The chain has TRBV20-1 and TRBJ2-5; D is uncertain. CDR3 loop: CSARSLETQYF. The DNA of the CDR3 is TGCAGTGCTAGATCCCTTGAGACCCAGTACTTC.